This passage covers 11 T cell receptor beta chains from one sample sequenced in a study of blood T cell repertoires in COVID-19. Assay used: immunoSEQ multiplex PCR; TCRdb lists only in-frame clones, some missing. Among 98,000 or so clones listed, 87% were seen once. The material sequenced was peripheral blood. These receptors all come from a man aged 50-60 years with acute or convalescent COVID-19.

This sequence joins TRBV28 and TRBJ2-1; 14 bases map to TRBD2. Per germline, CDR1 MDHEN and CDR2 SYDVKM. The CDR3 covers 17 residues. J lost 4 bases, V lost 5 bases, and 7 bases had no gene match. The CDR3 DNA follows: TGTGCCAGCAGTAAGGGACTAGCGGGAGAAGGGTACAATGAGCAGTTCTTC. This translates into CASSKGLAGEGYNEQFF.

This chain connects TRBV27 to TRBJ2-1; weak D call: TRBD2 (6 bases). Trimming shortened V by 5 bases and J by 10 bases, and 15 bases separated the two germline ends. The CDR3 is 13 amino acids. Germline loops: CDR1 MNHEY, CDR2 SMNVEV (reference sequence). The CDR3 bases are TGTGCCAGCAGTGTCCACCTCCGGGGGGAGCAGTTCTTC. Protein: CASSVHLRGEQFF.

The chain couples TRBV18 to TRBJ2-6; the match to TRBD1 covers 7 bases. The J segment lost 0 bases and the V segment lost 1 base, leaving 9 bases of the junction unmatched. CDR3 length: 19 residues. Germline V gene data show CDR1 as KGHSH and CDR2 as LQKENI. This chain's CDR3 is CASSPLGTAQVSGANVLTF. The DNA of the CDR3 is TGTGCCAGCTCACCACTGGGGACAGCCCAGGTCTCTGGGGCCAACGTCCTGACTTTC.

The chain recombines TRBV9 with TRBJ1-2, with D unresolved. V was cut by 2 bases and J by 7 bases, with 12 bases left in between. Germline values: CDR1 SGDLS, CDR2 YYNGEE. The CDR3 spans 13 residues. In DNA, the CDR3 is TGTGCCAGCAGCGTTGGGGAGAGAGGTGGCTACACCTTC. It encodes CASSVGERGGYTF.

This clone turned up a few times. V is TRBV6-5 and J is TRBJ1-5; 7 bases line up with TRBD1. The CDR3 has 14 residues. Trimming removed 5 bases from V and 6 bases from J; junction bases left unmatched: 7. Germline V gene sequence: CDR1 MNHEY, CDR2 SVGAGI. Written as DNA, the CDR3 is TGTGCCAGCAGTCGCGGGACAGCGAGTCAGCCCCAGCATTTT. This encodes CASSRGTASQPQHF.

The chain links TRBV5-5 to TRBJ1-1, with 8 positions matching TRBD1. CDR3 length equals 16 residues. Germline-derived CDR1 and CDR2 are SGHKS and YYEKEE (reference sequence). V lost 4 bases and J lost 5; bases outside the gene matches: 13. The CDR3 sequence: CASSNRGSVFWTEAFF. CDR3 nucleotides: TGTGCCAGCAGCAACAGGGGGTCCGTCTTTTGGACTGAAGCTTTCTTT.

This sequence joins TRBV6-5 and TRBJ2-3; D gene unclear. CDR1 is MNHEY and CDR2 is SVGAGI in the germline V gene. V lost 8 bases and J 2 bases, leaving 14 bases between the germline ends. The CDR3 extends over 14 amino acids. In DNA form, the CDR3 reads TGTGCCAGCTTCCGACTTGTCCCCACAGATACGCAGTATTTT. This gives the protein CASFRLVPTDTQYF.

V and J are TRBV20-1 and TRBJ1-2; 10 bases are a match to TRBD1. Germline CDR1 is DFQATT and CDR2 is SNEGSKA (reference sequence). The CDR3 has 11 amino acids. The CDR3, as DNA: TGCAGAGCCGGGACAGGGGATGGCTACACCTTC. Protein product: CRAGTGDGYTF.

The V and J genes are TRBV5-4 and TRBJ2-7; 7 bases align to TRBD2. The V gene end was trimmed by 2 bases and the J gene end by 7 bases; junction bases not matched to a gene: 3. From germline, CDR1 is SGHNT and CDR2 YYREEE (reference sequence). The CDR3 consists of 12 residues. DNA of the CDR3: TGTGCCAGCAGCTTTGTCGGGGGGGAGCAGTACTTC. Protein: CASSFVGGEQYF.

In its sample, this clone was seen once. The CDR3 coding sequence is TGTGCCAGCAGACCCCTGACAGGGGGAGAGCAGTACTTC. It translates to CASRPLTGGEQYF. The chain combines TRBV28 with TRBJ2-7, with 9 bases fitting TRBD1. CDR3 length equals 13 residues. Unmatched junction bases numbered 7, after V lost 6 bases and J lost 7 bases. Germline CDR1 MDHEN, CDR2 SYDVKM.

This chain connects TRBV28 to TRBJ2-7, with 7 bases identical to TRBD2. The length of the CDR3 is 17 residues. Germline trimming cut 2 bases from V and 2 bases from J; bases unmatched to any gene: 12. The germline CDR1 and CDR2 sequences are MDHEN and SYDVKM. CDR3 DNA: TGTGCCAGCAGTTTAATCGCGGGAGCGACAGCCCCCTACGAGCAGTACTTC. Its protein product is CASSLIAGATAPYEQYF.